Detailed here is one T cell receptor (beta chain). What it binds is unknown. The data are from a study of blood T cells in healthy people across ages. Study results and limitations: Older age went with lower TCR beta diversity per million T cells, in a roughly linear way.

Between the trimmed V and J ends, which lost 5 bases and 1 base, there was a span of 5 bases. This CDR3 is built from 11 residues. From germline, CDR1 is SQVTM and CDR2 ANQGSEA. Then a second PCR, running about 7 to 11 cycles, was carried out with a sample-barcoded 5' primer and a J-beta primer mix. Each sample yielded at least 2.5 million CDR3-containing paired-end reads. TCRdb redid the calling of the 5' RACE reads with MiXCR, one entry per CDR3 protein. The sample consists of hundreds of thousands of distinct CDR3 sequences, approximately 59% of them appearing once. Material for sequencing was blood. The origin of this receptor is a man between 25 and 39 years old in good health. This chain connects TRBV29-1 to TRBJ1-1; D ambiguous. The CDR3, as DNA: TGCAGCGTTTGGCAGAACACTGAAGCTTTCTTT. Translating gives CSVWQNTEAFF.